The entry that follows covers one TCR beta chain sequence. This clone's antigen is unknown. Base qualities are not recorded, but no much larger clone differs from it by a single base. This record belongs to a study of blood T cell repertoires in COVID-19 (dated by TCRdb to about 2020). Describing the broader study: The collaborator samples originated in the United States, Italy and Spain and spanned the acute and convalescent phases of COVID-19. HLA class I and class II types, where available, came from metadata supplied by the sample provider rather than from assay-based typing. A freely available public database, intended as a resource for researchers studying the immune response to SARS-CoV-2, is where the repertoires were released. Nearly every sample came with metadata listing a de-identified subject ID, COVID-19 status, age in years and sex. Subjects who had been exposed to COVID-19, were actively infected with it, or had recovered from it provided the deeply sampled blood TCRbeta repertoires that made up the dataset. Samples were obtained from the ongoing ImmuneRACE study (first 160 participants) and from 1,254 subjects provided by 6 global collaborators. The prospective study material was composed of cDNA or gDNA derived from T cells, B-cell-depleted T cells, or PBMCs.

Whole blood was collected in K2EDTA tubes by collaborating institutions according to the institutions' own protocols. For TCRbeta analysis, collaborators shipped samples in one of three forms: frozen whole blood, isolated PBMCs, or DNA extracted from either of those sample types. TCRbeta CDR3 regions were amplified from genomic DNA using the immunoSEQ Assay, a bias-controlled multiplex PCR. The authors' analysis ran thus. The number of nucleated cells in each sample was estimated by amplification of reference gene primers within the assay. To quantify the absolute abundance of each unique TCRbeta CDR3 rearrangement, sequence reads were collapsed and filtered. For each sample, productive Simpson clonality was calculated as the square root of Simpson's diversity index over productive rearrangements. Entries here come from immuneACCESS through TCRdb and include only in-frame sequences with V and J called. Some clones fail to appear in such tables; in the studies checked, an unresolved V gene covers under half of the shortfall, and the cause of the remainder is unknown. V and J calls and clone size are given by that table; D and trimming were obtained from the DNA. The sample profile shows around 200,000 clones; about nine tenths of them were found once. The ten most abundant clones make up around 20% of the sample.

Broad study findings and their caveats: Clinical and demographic metadata were provided uncurated, with the amount varying by source and participant.

Inclusive of the bounding cysteine and phenylalanine, the CDR3 is 15 residues long. Only CDR3 DNA remains: 45 bases, in frame from the first base. V is pruned by 4 bases and J by 2 bases, leaving 6 bases of the junction without a gene match. For CDR1 and CDR2, the germline V gene lists SGHRS and YFSETQ. The TCR originated in a man in his 70s with active or convalescent COVID-19. The sample comprised peripheral blood. In this chain, TRBV5-1 is recombined with TRBJ2-7; 10 junctional bases match TRBD1. The CDR3 protein: CASSPGGTGAYEQYF. In nucleotide form, the sequence is TGCGCCAGCAGCCCCGGCGGGACAGGGGCCTACGAGCAGTACTTC.